These T cell receptor beta chains were read from a single sample in a study of identical twins. TCRdb redid the calling of the 5' RACE reads with MiXCR, one entry per CDR3 protein. Of 420,000 or so distinct CDR3 sequences in the sample, about 18% were seen once. Sequenced: naive T cells sorted from blood. These receptor sequences come from a man aged 45-60 years in good health. CDR3s include the opening cysteine and the closing phenylalanine or tryptophan. D genes are given only for firm matches. Expanded clones are given a class, and other clones once, few, many or no size at all.

clone size	V gene	D gene	J gene	CDR3 DNA	CDR3 protein
-	TRBV5-8	-	TRBJ2-1	TGTGCCAGCAGCTTGGTTCAGGGGCAGTTCTTC	CASSLVQGQFF
few	TRBV6-2/TRBV6-3	-	TRBJ1-5	TGTGCCAGCAGTTACTTTTCTGTGGCATCAGATATCCAGCATTTT	CASSYFSVASDIQHF
many	TRBV6-2/TRBV6-3	TRBD2	TRBJ2-7	TGTGCCAGCAGAAGACTAGCGGAGTCCTACGAGCAGTACTTC	CASRRLAESYEQYF
few	TRBV21-1	-	TRBJ1-3	TGTGCCAGCAGCGGGGGGTGGGTCTCTGGAAACACCATATATTTT	CASSGGWVSGNTIYF
-	TRBV5-1	-	TRBJ2-3	TGCGCCAGCAGCTTGGCAATCGCCTCTAGCACAGATACGCAGTATTTT	CASSLAIASSTDTQYF
few	TRBV10-3	-	TRBJ2-5	TGTGCCATCAGTGCCACGCGGGGAAAGGGGGAGACCCAGTACTTC	CAISATRGKGETQYF
-	TRBV5-6	TRBD1	TRBJ2-7	TGTGCCAGCAGCTTGTTCGGGACAGGGTATGACGAGCAGTACTTC	CASSLFGTGYDEQYF
many	TRBV5-1	TRBD2	TRBJ2-1	TGCGCCAGCAGCTTGGGAGTAGCGGGAGGTAATGAGCAGTTCTTC	CASSLGVAGGNEQFF
many	TRBV5-5	TRBD1	TRBJ2-7	TGTGCCAGCAGCGGCGGGACAGGGTACTCCTACGAGCAGTACTTC	CASSGGTGYSYEQYF
few	TRBV28	-	TRBJ1-4	TGTGCCAGCAGCTCACAGGAATCAAATGAAAAACTGTTTTTT	CASSSQESNEKLFF
few	TRBV5-1	-	TRBJ2-7	TGCGCCAGCAGCTTGGATGCGCCAGTGGGCGAGCAGTACTTC	CASSLDAPVGEQYF
-	TRBV24-1	-	TRBJ2-5	TGTGCCACCAGTGATTTGTGGCAGGGCGCCGAGACCCAGTACTTC	CATSDLWQGAETQYF
-	TRBV15	TRBD2	TRBJ2-3	TGTGCCACCAGCAGCAGGACTAGCGGGGGGGCAGATACGCAGTATTTT	CATSSRTSGGADTQYF
few	TRBV20-1	TRBD2	TRBJ2-5	TGCAGTGCTCAGCGGGGGCATACCTTACAAGAGACCCAGTACTTC	CSAQRGHTLQETQYF
many	TRBV5-5	-	TRBJ1-5	TGTGCCAGCAGCCTTGGGTGGACAGCCTCCAATCAGCCCCAGCATTTT	CASSLGWTASNQPQHF
many	TRBV7-8	TRBD2	TRBJ2-3	TGTGCCAGCAGCTCTGGGACTAGCGGGGGGGGAGAGGATACGCAGTATTTT	CASSSGTSGGGEDTQYF
few	TRBV6-5	-	TRBJ1-5	TGTGCCAGCCGGTCGGGAGGTCAGCCCCAGCATTTT	CASRSGGQPQHF
many	TRBV7-9	TRBD2	TRBJ2-7	TGTGCCAGCAGCTTAGCACTAGCGGGGAACTACGAGCAGTACTTC	CASSLALAGNYEQYF
few	TRBV5-5	TRBD1	TRBJ1-2	TGTGCCAGCAGCTTGGGCGGGGACAGATTCGTTGCGCGCTACACCTTC	CASSLGGDRFVARYTF
-	TRBV12-3/TRBV12-4	-	TRBJ2-1	TGTGCCAGCAGCCGTCGGGTCTACAATGAGCAGTTCTTC	CASSRRVYNEQFF
many	TRBV4-2	-	TRBJ2-7	TGTGCCAGCAGCCAAGATCTAGGGACAACTTACTACGAGCAGTACTTC	CASSQDLGTTYYEQYF
many	TRBV29-1	TRBD1	TRBJ2-3	TGCAGCGTCTCCTGGACAGGGACCAGCACAGATACGCAGTATTTT	CSVSWTGTSTDTQYF
-	TRBV20-1	TRBD1	TRBJ2-7	TGCAGTGCTGTACCGGGACAGAGTATATCCTACGAGCAGTACTTC	CSAVPGQSISYEQYF
few	TRBV4-3	-	TRBJ2-7	TGCGCCAGCAGCCCAACCCCGGAGCCTTGGGTAGAGCAGTACTTC	CASSPTPEPWVEQYF
-	TRBV28	-	TRBJ2-5	TGTGCCAGCAGCCAAATGGACCAAGAGACCCAGTACTTC	CASSQMDQETQYF
-	TRBV3-1	-	TRBJ2-1	TGTGCCAGCAGCCAAGATTTTTGGCTAGCTAGAAGGTCCAGCGAGCAGTTCTTC	CASSQDFWLARRSSEQFF
few	TRBV27	-	TRBJ2-7	TGTGCCAGCAAAGAAGGGGCAGGGTTATCCTACGAGCAGTACTTC	CASKEGAGLSYEQYF
few	TRBV28	-	TRBJ2-5	TGTGCCAGCAGTTTATTGGCCAGTATGGAGACCCAGTACTTC	CASSLLASMETQYF
many	TRBV4-2	TRBD2	TRBJ2-1	TGTGCCAGCAGCAGTACTAGCGGGAGGGCCGGTGAGCAGTTCTTC	CASSSTSGRAGEQFF
-	TRBV5-6	TRBD2	TRBJ2-1	TGTGCCAGCAGCCTAACCGGGACTAGAGGATACAATGAGCAGTTCTTC	CASSLTGTRGYNEQFF
few	TRBV6-5	-	TRBJ2-1	TGTGCCAGCAGTTATCGGGGACTGCCAGATGAGCAGTTCTTC	CASSYRGLPDEQFF
-	TRBV2	TRBD2	TRBJ2-1	TGTGCCAGCAGGCCTTATTCCGCGGGAGCCAATGAGCAGTTCTTC	CASRPYSAGANEQFF
few	TRBV7-2	-	TRBJ2-5	TGTGCCAGCAGCTTAGGGGGACCGTCCGCCCAGTACTTC	CASSLGGPSAQYF
many	TRBV5-1	TRBD1	TRBJ2-7	TGCGCCAGCAGACCGGGACAGGGTCGTTACGAGCAGTACTTC	CASRPGQGRYEQYF
few	TRBV27	-	TRBJ2-1	TGTGCCAGCAGTTTATCGTCTAGCTGGAGTGTAAATGAGCAGTTCTTC	CASSLSSSWSVNEQFF
-	TRBV6-2/TRBV6-3	-	TRBJ2-6	TGTGCCAGCAGTCAACGGACGGGTGGGGCCAACGTCCTGACTTTC	CASSQRTGGANVLTF
few	TRBV5-6	-	TRBJ1-4	TGTGCCAGCAGCTTGTGGGGCAGAACTAATGAAAAACTGTTTTTT	CASSLWGRTNEKLFF
few	TRBV7-2	TRBD1	TRBJ1-1	TGTGCCAGCAGGTTAAGCCCTGGACAGGAGGTAGCTTTCTTT	CASRLSPGQEVAFF
many	TRBV4-3	TRBD1	TRBJ2-3	TGCGCCAGCAGCCAAGTGATTCTCGGGACAGGGGGCGCGTCCGATACGCAGTATTTT	CASSQVILGTGGASDTQYF
few	TRBV12-3/TRBV12-4	TRBD2	TRBJ2-2	TGTGCCAGCAGTCATGAACCGGGACTATCTACCGGGGAGCTGTTTTTT	CASSHEPGLSTGELFF
-	TRBV20-1	TRBD1	TRBJ1-2	TGCAGTGGTCAACAGGGGGACTATGGCTACACCTTC	CSGQQGDYGYTF
many	TRBV15	-	TRBJ2-1	TGTGCCACCAGCCCCCACTCGGACTTCTCCTCCTACAATGAGCAGTTCTTC	CATSPHSDFSSYNEQFF
-	TRBV20-1	TRBD1	TRBJ1-2	TGCAGTGCTAGAACAACGACAGGGAACTATGGCTACACCTTC	CSARTTTGNYGYTF
few	TRBV7-3	TRBD2	TRBJ2-2	TGTGCCAGCAGCATACTAGCGGGAGGCGCCGGGGAGCTGTTTTTT	CASSILAGGAGELFF
few	TRBV29-1	-	TRBJ1-1	TGCAGCGTCGCTTTTCGGGGGAGGACTGAAGCTTTCTTT	CSVAFRGRTEAFF
few	TRBV20-1	TRBD2	TRBJ2-5	TGCAGTGCTAGTCCCACATTTAGCGGGAGGGCGCGAGAGACCCAGTACTTC	CSASPTFSGRARETQYF
-	TRBV20-1	-	TRBJ2-7	TGCAGTGCTATTTTCTCAGACGGCGAGCAGTACTTC	CSAIFSDGEQYF
-	TRBV6-1	TRBD1	TRBJ1-1	TGTGCCAGCAGCAAGACAGGGGGGGACACTGAAGCTTTCTTT	CASSKTGGDTEAFF
many	TRBV7-9	TRBD1	TRBJ2-7	TGTGCCAGCAGCGCCCTAGGACAGGGAAACAACGAGCAGTACTTC	CASSALGQGNNEQYF
many	TRBV27	TRBD1	TRBJ2-7	TGTGCCAGCAGTTCAGGGGGTCCAGGGTACGAGCAGTACTTC	CASSSGGPGYEQYF
few	TRBV29-1	-	TRBJ1-1	TGCAGCGCCGAAAGGTCTGAAGCTTTCTTT	CSAERSEAFF